The 28 T cell receptor beta chains below all came from one sample that was sequenced in a study of regulatory T cells in long-lasting Graves disease. Time point reported: newly diagnosed GD, antithyroid drugs for less than 3 months. PBMC RNA was the source of the TCR library. Arm-PCR with iRepertoire HTBI primers amplified the CDR3 regions for these TCR beta libraries. TCRdb recomputed calls from the multiplex PCR reads with MiXCR, one row per CDR3 protein. The sample lists over 350,000 distinct CDR3 sequences, 12% to 15% occurring once. This sample was shared with a second study, whose subject was T cells in Graves' hyperthyroidism and ophthalmopathy.

Sequenced here: peripheral blood mononuclear cells (PBMCs), sampled at new diagnosis, from a patient treated with antithyroid drugs. These receptors were collected from a woman between 50 and 59 years old with Graves disease.

At least ten counts were recorded for this clonotype. The CDR3 DNA follows: TGTGCCAGCAGCCCCCTGACTAGCGCTAACAATGAGCAGTTCTTC. Its translation: CASSPLTSANNEQFF. The chain employs TRBV7-6 and TRBJ2-1; 8 nucleotides line up with TRBD2. Trimming at V came to 5 bases and at J to 5 bases, leaving 8 bases not matched to a gene. The CDR3 contains 15 residues. Looked up from germline, CDR1 is SGHVS and CDR2 is FNYEAQ.

There are a few counts of this clonotype. The rearrangement uses TRBV2 and TRBJ2-7; TRBD2 is a possible D gene (5 bases). The CDR3 consists of 14 residues. CDR1 is SNHLY, CDR2 FYNNEI, per germline. V was pared by 3 bases and J by 2 bases, with 11 bases between. The CDR3 nucleotides read TGTGCCAGCAGTGACGGAAGTAGCGCCTACGAGCAGTACTTC. Amino acids: CASSDGSSAYEQYF.

The chain uses TRBV6-5 and TRBJ1-4, with D possibly being TRBD1 (5 bases). The CDR3 sequence is 16 residues long. Germline assignment: CDR1 MNHEY and CDR2 SVGAGI. V lost 0 bases and J 8 bases, leaving 16 bases between the germline ends. CDR3 loop: CASSYSHGAVREKLFF. CDR3 in DNA: TGTGCCAGCAGTTACTCGCATGGGGCGGTGCGGGAAAAACTGTTTTTT.

This clonotype appeared many times. V usage is TRBV6-6 and J usage is TRBJ1-5; D gene unclear. The CDR3 sequence is 15 residues long. Germline values: CDR1 MNHNY, CDR2 SVGAGI (reference sequence). Trimming shortened V by 0 bases and J by 0 bases, and 6 bases separated the two germline ends. CDR3 coding DNA: TGTGCCAGCAGTTACTCGAGTTATAGCAATCAGCCCCAGCATTTT. Amino acid sequence: CASSYSSYSNQPQHF.

This clonotype was recorded many times. The chain couples TRBV5-1 to TRBJ2-6; no reliable D call. With 4 bases removed from V and 6 bases from J, the gap between germline ends came to 8 bases. Germline-derived CDR1 and CDR2 are SGHRS and YFSETQ. CDR3 length equals 13 residues. Here the CDR3 reads CASSLDTANVLTF. DNA for the CDR3: TGCGCCAGCAGCCTAGATACGGCCAACGTCCTGACTTTC.

As for this clonotype: A clone one base away is much larger, so this may be a read error. The chain recombines TRBV28 with TRBJ1-5; D is unresolved. The germline gives CDR1 MDHEN, CDR2 SYDVKM. V was pared by 5 bases and J by 2 bases, with 22 bases between. This CDR3 has 18 amino acids. The DNA for the CDR3 is TGTGCCAGCAGTCTCCCCCTTCCTAGTGTGTGGGGCAATCAGCCCCAGCATTTT. Translation: CASSLPLPSVWGNQPQHF.

This clonotype was counted many times. The genes are TRBV10-3 and TRBJ2-2, with TRBD2 matching over 14 bases. The CDR3 runs to 17 residues. V lost 6 bases, J lost 4 bases, and 7 bases stayed unmatched. Germline CDR1 ENHRY, CDR2 SYGVKD. The chain's CDR3 is CAISGLAGGWGTGELFF. In DNA, the CDR3 is TGTGCCATCAGCGGACTAGCGGGAGGTTGGGGCACCGGGGAGCTGTTTTTT.

Only a few counts were recorded for this clonotype. The V call is TRBV7-9, the J call TRBJ2-1, with 11 bases lining up with TRBD2. Unmatched junction bases numbered 14, after V lost 5 bases and J lost 8 bases. Per germline, CDR1 SEHNR and CDR2 FQNEAQ (reference sequence). The CDR3 totals 17 residues. In nucleotides, the CDR3 is TGTGCCAGCAGCCCCCCTACGACTAGCGGGAAAGCTGATGAGCAGTTCTTC. As protein: CASSPPTTSGKADEQFF. The full variable domain, with the rest looked up from reference TRBV7-9 and TRBJ2-1, is DTGVSQNPRHKITKRGQNVTFRCDPISEHNRLYWYRQTLGQGPEFLTYFQNEAQLEKSRLLSDRFSAERPKGSFSTLEIQRTEQGDSAMYLCASSPPTTSGKADEQFFGPGTRLTVL.

The chain links TRBV28 to TRBJ2-7; no clear D gene. Germline V gene lookup returns CDR1 MDHEN and CDR2 SYDVKM. The CDR3 runs 11 residues. Trimming cost V 11 bases and J 2 bases, with 10 bases left between them. The CDR3 DNA is TGTGCCGTCAATCGGGCCTACGAGCAGTACTTC. Amino acids: CAVNRAYEQYF.

In this sample, this clonotype turned up once. One junction end disagrees with the germline gene, perhaps due to a read error. The chain couples TRBV11-2 to TRBJ2-4; maybe TRBD1 (6 bases). The CDR3 runs 16 residues. Germline V gene lookup returns CDR1 SGHAT and CDR2 FQNNGV. The CDR3 protein is CASSHPPGARKNIQYF. CDR3 DNA: TGCGCCAGCAGCCACCCGCCAGGGGCTAGGAAAAACATTCAGTACTTC.

This clonotype was counted at least ten times. The CDR3 DNA follows: TGTGCCAGCTCTGGGGGGACAGGGGATTACAATGAGCAGTTCTTC. It specifies CASSGGTGDYNEQFF. This chain links TRBV18 with TRBJ2-1; TRBD1 agrees at 10 bases. CDR3 length: 15 amino acids. Losses at the gene ends were 6 bases for V and 4 bases for J; bases not matched to a gene: 6. CDR1 is KGHSH and CDR2 is LQKENI in the germline V gene.

This clonotype was observed a handful of times. The rearrangement uses TRBV5-8 and TRBJ2-5; 10 nucleotides agree with TRBD2. This CDR3 has 15 residues. Looked up from germline, CDR1 is SGHTS and CDR2 is YDEGEE. Trimming removed 1 base from V and 6 bases from J; junction bases left unmatched: 6. In nucleotides, the CDR3 is TGTGCCAGCAGCTTGCCTCTAGCGGGAGCCAAGACCCAGTACTTC. Its protein is CASSLPLAGAKTQYF.

This clonotype came up many times. The V call is TRBV27, the J call TRBJ1-2; D might be TRBD1 (5 bases). CDR3 length equals 18 residues. V lost 5 bases and J lost 0, with 22 bases in between. Germline CDR1 reads MNHEY; CDR2 reads SMNVEV (reference sequence). CDR3 DNA sequence: TGTGCCAGCAGTCTATACCCCCCAGGGACCCTAGCTAACTATGGCTACACCTTC. Its protein is CASSLYPPGTLANYGYTF.

This clonotype was seen many times. The chain employs TRBV6-2 or TRBV6-3 and TRBJ2-1, with 7 nucleotides matching TRBD2. Losses at the gene ends were 10 bases for V and 7 bases for J; bases not matched to a gene: 10. In germline, CDR1 is MNHEY, CDR2 SVGEGT. The CDR3 is 13 residues long. CDR3 region: CAIRNRGGNEQFF. In nucleotides, the CDR3 is TGTGCCATTAGAAACCGGGGAGGGAATGAGCAGTTCTTC.

V gene TRBV7-2 combines with J gene TRBJ2-5; D is ambiguous. The V and J ends lost 6 bases and 1 base respectively, with 12 bases between them. Germline CDR1 is SGHTA and CDR2 is FQGNSA. The CDR3 runs to 14 residues. The CDR3 protein is CASSSDASQETQYF. The DNA of the CDR3 is TGTGCCAGCAGTTCAGACGCGTCCCAAGAGACCCAGTACTTC.

This clonotype was recorded many times. This rearrangement joins TRBV6-2 or TRBV6-3 to TRBJ2-7, with a weak D call TRBD2 (6 bases). The germline V and J ends were trimmed by 5 bases and 3 bases, with 14 bases remaining between them. CDR3 size: 14 residues. In germline, CDR1 is MNHEY, CDR2 SVGEGT. This chain's CDR3 is CASSEAPGLYEQYF. Written as DNA, the CDR3 is TGTGCCAGCAGTGAAGCCCCGGGACTCTACGAGCAGTACTTC.

This clonotype occurred a few times. J is TRBJ2-7 and V is TRBV4-1; 11 bases line up with TRBD2. The germline CDR1 and CDR2 sequences are MGHRA and YSYEKL. The CDR3 is 17 residues long. The junction had 8 bases not matched to a gene; V was cut back by 0 bases and J by 4 bases. CDR3: CASSQEGFGTSGYEQYF. Written as DNA, the CDR3 is TGCGCCAGCAGCCAAGAGGGGTTCGGGACTAGCGGTTACGAGCAGTACTTC.

V is TRBV25-1 and J is TRBJ2-5, with D perhaps TRBD2 (6 bases). With 2 bases removed from V and 2 bases from J, the gap between germline ends came to 18 bases. CDR1 and CDR2 (germline): MGHDK, SYGVNS. The CDR3 runs to 17 residues. The CDR3 reads CASSELMGLPKQETQYF. The CDR3 DNA reads TGTGCCAGCAGTGAACTTATGGGACTCCCCAAACAAGAGACCCAGTACTTC.

The gene calls are TRBV14 and TRBJ2-2; 8 nucleotides align to TRBD2. Per germline, CDR1 SGHDN and CDR2 FVKESK. Trimming at V came to 4 bases and at J to 0 bases, leaving 10 bases not matched to a gene. This CDR3 spans 18 amino acids. CDR3 DNA sequence: TGTGCCAGCAGCCCTAGACTAGCGACTTTCTCGAACACCGGGGAGCTGTTTTTT. It yields the protein CASSPRLATFSNTGELFF.

This clonotype was recorded a few times. V is TRBV6-2 or TRBV6-3 and J is TRBJ2-1, with 11 bases lining up with TRBD1. There are 19 residues in the CDR3. Germline loops: CDR1 MNHEY, CDR2 SVGEGT. V trimming: 0 bases; J trimming: 10 bases; junction bases outside the gene matches: 17. The CDR3 region has the DNA TGTGCCAGCAGTTACTCCTCTTTTGGGGGACAGGGGGACTCATGGGAGCAGTTCTTC. Amino acids: CASSYSSFGGQGDSWEQFF.

The chain couples TRBV19 to TRBJ2-3; TRBD1 matches 7 bases. V lost 3 bases to trimming and J lost 3 bases; unmatched junction nucleotides: 9. This CDR3 has 16 residues. Germline V gene data show CDR1 as LNHDA and CDR2 as SQIVND (reference sequence). The CDR3 protein is CASSIGTDRRTDTQYF. In DNA, the CDR3 is TGTGCCAGTAGTATTGGGACAGACCGAAGAACAGATACGCAGTATTTT.

The rearrangement joins TRBV6-4 to TRBJ1-2; D is possibly TRBD1 (6 bases). Germline lookup yields CDR1 MRHNA and CDR2 SNTAGT. The length of the CDR3 is 14 residues. V lost 8 bases to trimming and J lost 4 bases, with 17 bases between them. The CDR3 is CASLKPGHLYGYTF. Here the CDR3 DNA reads TGTGCCAGCTTGAAGCCGGGACACCTCTATGGCTACACCTTC.

This clonotype was observed at least ten times. The gene calls are TRBV20-1 and TRBJ2-7, with TRBD2 identical over 9 bases. V shed 6 bases and J 3 bases; nucleotides not matched to a gene: 6. CDR1 is DFQATT and CDR2 is SNEGSKA in the germline V gene (reference sequence). This CDR3 has 13 residues. The chain's CDR3 is CSADPSGNYEQYF. Written as DNA, the CDR3 is TGCAGTGCCGACCCTAGCGGGAACTACGAGCAGTACTTC.

As to this clonotype: One junction end disagrees with the germline gene, perhaps due to a read error. The chain is built from TRBV10-3 and TRBJ1-2; TRBD1 agrees at 8 bases. The CDR3 spans 15 residues. Germline values: CDR1 ENHRY, CDR2 SYGVKD. The CDR3 reads CASSYQGASTYGYTF. Written as DNA, the CDR3 is TGTGCCAGCAGTTACCAGGGGGCCTCTACCTATGGCTACACCTTC.

This clonotype turned up a few times. V gene TRBV29-1 combines with J gene TRBJ1-1; 9 bases fit TRBD1. The germline gives CDR1 SQVTM, CDR2 ANQGSEA. This CDR3 has 15 amino acids. V dropped 2 bases and J dropped 6; count of bases not matched to a gene: 10. The CDR3 sequence is CSVEIRDRVFAEAFF. For the CDR3, the DNA is TGCAGCGTTGAAATCCGGGACAGGGTTTTCGCTGAAGCTTTCTTT.

The chain is built from TRBV5-1 and TRBJ1-4; 9 bases line up with TRBD1. Germline lookup yields CDR1 SGHRS and CDR2 YFSETQ. J lost 5 bases, V lost 3 bases, and 5 bases had no gene match. CDR3 length equals 15 residues. CDR3 loop: CASSYTGTGNEKLFF. Written as DNA, the CDR3 is TGCGCCAGCAGCTACACCGGGACAGGGAATGAAAAACTGTTTTTT.

This clonotype has ten or more counts. The chain recombines TRBV28 with TRBJ2-6; D not certain. The germline CDR1 and CDR2 sequences are MDHEN and SYDVKM. V shed 7 bases and J shed 1 base, with 8 bases lying between them. The CDR3 runs to 14 residues. This CDR3 reads CASNQGSGANVLTF. The CDR3, as DNA: TGTGCCAGCAATCAAGGGTCTGGGGCCAACGTCCTGACTTTC.

In this sample, this clonotype turned up a few times. The chain has TRBV6-1 and TRBJ2-7; 7 nucleotides line up with TRBD1. The germline CDR1 and CDR2 sequences are MNHNS and SASEGT. The CDR3 extends over 15 amino acids. V lost 1 base to trimming and J lost 4 bases; unmatched junction nucleotides: 7. The CDR3 bases are TGTGCCAGCAGTGAAGGCGCGACAGGGCCGTACGAGCAGTACTTC. Its protein is CASSEGATGPYEQYF.